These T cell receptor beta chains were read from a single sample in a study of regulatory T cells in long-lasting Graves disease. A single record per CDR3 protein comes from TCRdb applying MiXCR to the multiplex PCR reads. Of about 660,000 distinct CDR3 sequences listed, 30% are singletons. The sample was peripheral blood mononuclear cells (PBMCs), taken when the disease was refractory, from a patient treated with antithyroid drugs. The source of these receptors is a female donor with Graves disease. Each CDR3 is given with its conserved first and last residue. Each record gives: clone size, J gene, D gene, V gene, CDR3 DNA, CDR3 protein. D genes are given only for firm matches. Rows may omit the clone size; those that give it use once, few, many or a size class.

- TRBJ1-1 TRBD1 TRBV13 TGTGCCAGCAGCTCCAGGGGGACAGAGAACACTGAAGCTTTCTTT CASSSRGTENTEAFF
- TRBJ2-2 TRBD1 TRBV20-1 TGCAGTGCTAGAGTTGACAGGGGGGACTACACCGGGGAGCTGTTTTTT CSARVDRGDYTGELFF
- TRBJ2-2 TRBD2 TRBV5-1 TGCGCCAGCAGCTTGGTGGCTTTTACTAGCGGGAGTTTCGGAAACACCGGGGAGCTGTTTTTT CASSLVAFTSGSFGNTGELFF
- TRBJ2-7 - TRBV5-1 TGCGCCAGCAGCTTGGTGAAGGGGGGGTCCTACGAGCAGTACTTC CASSLVKGGSYEQYF
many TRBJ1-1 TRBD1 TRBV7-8 TGTGCCAGCAGCGTGGCGGACAGGGCGATGAACACTGAAGCTTTCTTT CASSVADRAMNTEAFF
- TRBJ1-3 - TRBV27 TGTGCCAGCAGTCAATCAGGGTATGGAAACACCATATATTTT CASSQSGYGNTIYF
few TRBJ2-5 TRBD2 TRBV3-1 TGTGCCAGCAGCGAAGGGACTAGCGACAGGTCGGAGACCCAGTACTTC CASSEGTSDRSETQYF
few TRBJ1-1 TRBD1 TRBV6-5 TGTGCCAGCAGTTGGCGGCAACAGGGGGCAGGCACTGAAGCTTTCTTT CASSWRQQGAGTEAFF
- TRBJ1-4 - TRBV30 TGTGCCTGGAGTCGCACGAGGAGGCGAGATGAAGAAAAACTGTTTTTT CAWSRTRRRDEEKLFF
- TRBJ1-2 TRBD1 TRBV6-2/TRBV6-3 TGTGCCAGCAGTTACACGGGACAGTCTAACTATGGCTACACCTTC CASSYTGQSNYGYTF
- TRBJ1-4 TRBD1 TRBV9 TGTGCCAGCAGCAAGGGACAGATTAATGAAAAACTGTTTTTT CASSKGQINEKLFF
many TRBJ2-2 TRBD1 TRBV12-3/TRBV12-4 TGTGCCAGCAACAGGGGGTTGCACACCGGGGAGCTGTTTTTT CASNRGLHTGELFF
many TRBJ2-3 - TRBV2 TGTGCCAGCAGCCCCCCCAACACAGATACGCAGTATTTT CASSPPNTDTQYF
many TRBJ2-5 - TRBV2 TGTGCCAGCAGTGTTATTTTTGGGGAGACCCAGTACTTC CASSVIFGETQYF
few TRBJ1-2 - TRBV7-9 TGTGCCAGCAGCTGGGGTGGTTGGTGGAAGCTTAACTATGGCTACACCTTC CASSWGGWWKLNYGYTF
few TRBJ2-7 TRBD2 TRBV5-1 TGCGCCAGCAGCTTGGTTGGGACTAGCGGGAGGGTGCTGGACGAGCAGTACTTC CASSLVGTSGRVLDEQYF
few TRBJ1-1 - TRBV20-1 TGCAGTGCTAGGGAGCCTACCGGGACGGCGAACACTGAAGCTTTCTTT CSAREPTGTANTEAFF
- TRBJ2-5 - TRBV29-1 TGCAGCGTTGAAAGGGACTCCGGCCTCGTTGACCAAGAGACCCAGTACTTC CSVERDSGLVDQETQYF
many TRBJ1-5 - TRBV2 TGTGCCAGCAGTGAAAGACATAGCAATCAGCCCCAGCATTTT CASSERHSNQPQHF
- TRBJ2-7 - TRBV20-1 TGCAGTGCTCAAGCGGGACAGCAGATCTACGAGCAGTACTTC CSAQAGQQIYEQYF
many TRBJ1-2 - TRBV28 TGTGCCAGCAGTTACACAGGGCTCGGCTACACCTTC CASSYTGLGYTF
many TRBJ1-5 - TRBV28 TGTGCCAGCAGTTCCGTACAGGGACTTAATCAGCCCCAGCATTTT CASSSVQGLNQPQHF
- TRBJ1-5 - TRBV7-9 TGTGCCAGCAGCTCGAGTGCCTTAAGCAATCAGCCCCAGCATTTT CASSSSALSNQPQHF
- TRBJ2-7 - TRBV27 TGTGCCAGCAGTAGCATCCGGGACACGGTCTACGAGCAGTACTTC CASSSIRDTVYEQYF
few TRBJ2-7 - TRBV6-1 TGTGCCAGCAGTACCCTGAGAGGTTTGGGCGAATTTGAGCAGTACTTC CASSTLRGLGEFEQYF
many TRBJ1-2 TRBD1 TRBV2 TGTGCCAGTGATATGGACAGGGGGAATGGCTACACCTTC CASDMDRGNGYTF
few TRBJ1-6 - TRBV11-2 TGTGCCAGCAGCTTAGAAGGCGGACTTAATTCACCCCTCCACTTT CASSLEGGLNSPLHF
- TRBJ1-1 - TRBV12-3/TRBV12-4 TGTGCCAGCAGTTTAGTCGCACGGCAAGGGTTGGCTTTCTTT CASSLVARQGLAFF
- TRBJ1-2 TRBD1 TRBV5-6 TGTGCCAGCAGCTTGACGACAGGGGACTATGGCTACACCTTC CASSLTTGDYGYTF
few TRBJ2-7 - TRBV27 TGTGCCAGCAGTTTCCGGGGGGCGGCCTACGAGCAGTACTTC CASSFRGAAYEQYF
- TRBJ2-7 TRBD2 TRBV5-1 TGCGCCAGCAGGGAAGGACGGGGGGCCTACGAGCAGTACTTC CASREGRGAYEQYF
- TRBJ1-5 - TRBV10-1 TGCGCCAGCAGTGAGAATGCGGTTCAGCCCCAGCATTTT CASSENAVQPQHF
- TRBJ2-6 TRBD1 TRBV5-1 TGCGCCAGCGCGAGGGCAACAGGGGGCGCGGCCGGGGCCAACGTCCTGACTTTC CASARATGGAAGANVLTF
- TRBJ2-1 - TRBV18 TGTGCCAGCTCACCAATCCCGGGTAGCTACAATGAGCAGTTCTTC CASSPIPGSYNEQFF
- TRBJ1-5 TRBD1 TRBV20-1 TGCAGTGCTTCACCGGGACAGGGGAATCAGCCCCAGCATTTT CSASPGQGNQPQHF
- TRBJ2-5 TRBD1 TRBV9 TGTGCCAGCAGCAGCGAACAGGGGGTCCAAGAGACCCAGTACTTC CASSSEQGVQETQYF
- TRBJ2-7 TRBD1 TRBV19 TGTGCCACCAGGGGACAGGGGGGTTACGAGCAGTACTTC CATRGQGGYEQYF
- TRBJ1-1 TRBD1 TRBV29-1 TGCAGCGTTGATTATATGACAGGGGAAGCTTTCTTT CSVDYMTGEAFF
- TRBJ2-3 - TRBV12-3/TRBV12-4 TGTGCCAGCAGATGGTTGGCAGATACGCAGTATTTT CASRWLADTQYF
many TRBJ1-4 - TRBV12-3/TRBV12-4 TGTGCCAGCAGCTCCCGGGGGGAAAAACTGTTTTTT CASSSRGEKLFF
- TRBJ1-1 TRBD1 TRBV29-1 TGCAGCGTGACCGGGACAGGGAGTAATACTGAAGCTTTCTTT CSVTGTGSNTEAFF
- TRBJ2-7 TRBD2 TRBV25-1 TGTGCCAGCAGTGAATTCAAGGCGGGAGGGCTGAACGAGCAGTACTTC CASSEFKAGGLNEQYF
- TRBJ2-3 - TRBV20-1 TGCAGTGCTATTTTATCAGATACGCAGTATTTT CSAILSDTQYF
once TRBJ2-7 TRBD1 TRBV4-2 TGTGCCAGCAGCCCCTGGACAGGGGCTGGCGACGAGCAGTACTTC CASSPWTGAGDEQYF
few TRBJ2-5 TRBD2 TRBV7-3 TGTGCCAGCAGCCGGGGACTAGCGGGGTCAATTGAGACCCAGTACTTC CASSRGLAGSIETQYF